One and the same sample provided the 12 T cell receptor beta chains below, sequenced in a study of early T cells in non-severe SARS-CoV-2 infection. TCRdb re-derived calls from the 5' RACE reads in MiXCR, one entry per CDR3 protein. The sample has approximately 56,000 distinct CDR3 sequences; 7% to 10% are singletons. The sequenced material came from whole blood. All receptors come from an adult who was a healthcare worker with PCR-confirmed SARS-CoV-2 infection or an uninfected control (not recorded which).

This clonotype turned up a few times. The V call is TRBV2, the J call TRBJ2-1; no firm D call. CDR3 length: 12 amino acids. Germline values: CDR1 SNHLY, CDR2 FYNNEI. The V gene lost 3 bases and the J gene lost 10 bases, with 10 bases spanning the gap. The CDR3 spells CASSEWSIEQFF. CDR3 in DNA: TGTGCCAGCAGTGAGTGGTCTATCGAGCAGTTCTTC.

This clonotype has a count of ten or more. The V gene is TRBV11-2, the J gene TRBJ1-4, with D unclear. This CDR3 contains 13 residues. The germline gives CDR1 SGHAT, CDR2 FQNNGV. Trimming pared 8 bases from V and 4 bases from J, leaving 11 bases between. The CDR3 DNA reads TGTGCCAGCTCGACACAGATTAATGAAAAACTGTTTTTT. It is translated as CASSTQINEKLFF.

This clonotype was detected ten times or more. The V gene is TRBV20-1, the J gene TRBJ2-1, with 13 bases lining up with TRBD2. CDR1 is DFQATT and CDR2 is SNEGSKA in the germline V gene (reference sequence). With V trimmed by 6 bases and J by 9 bases, 8 bases remained unmatched. This CDR3 contains 14 residues. The CDR3 DNA follows: TGCAGTGCCGCAGGGACTAGCGGGGAGATTGAGCAGTTCTTC. Protein sequence: CSAAGTSGEIEQFF.

The chain is built from TRBV2 and TRBJ1-3; D is uncertain. The CDR3 spans 16 residues. The germline V and J ends were trimmed by 5 bases and 3 bases, with 17 bases remaining between them. Per the germline V gene, CDR1 is SNHLY and CDR2 is FYNNEI. The DNA for the CDR3 is TGTGCCAGCAGTCCCTCCCGTGCTGAAGGTGGAAACACCATATATTTT. Protein sequence: CASSPSRAEGGNTIYF. The variable domain in full, with the rest retrieved from reference TRBV2 and TRBJ1-3, is EPEVTQTPSHQVTQMGQEVILRCVPISNHLYFYWYRQILGQKVEFLVSFYNNEISEKSEIFDDQFSVERPDGSNFTLKIRSTKLEDSAMYFCASSPSRAEGGNTIYFGEGSWLTVV.

This clonotype was detected ten times or more. The chain employs TRBV11-2 and TRBJ2-1; unclear D gene. CDR3 size: 19 residues. Germline V gives CDR1 SGHAT, CDR2 FQNNGV. With 0 bases removed from V and 0 bases from J, the gap between germline ends came to 18 bases. CDR3 DNA: TGTGCCAGCAGCTTAGATACACAGTCGGCTAACATCTCCTACAATGAGCAGTTCTTC. Protein: CASSLDTQSANISYNEQFF.

Ten or more counts support this clonotype. The chain uses TRBV6-5 and TRBJ2-3, with 8 bases identical to TRBD2. In germline, CDR1 is MNHEY, CDR2 SVGAGI. The V segment lost 7 bases and the J segment 8 bases; nucleotides outside the gene matches: 14. This CDR3 has 15 amino acids. CDR3 in DNA: TGTGCCAGCACCGCGGGGCCGGAGCGGGAGTCTACGCAGTATTTT. Its translation: CASTAGPERESTQYF.

J is TRBJ1-6 and V is TRBV5-1; D is perhaps TRBD1 (6 bases). Germline CDR1 and CDR2: SGHRS and YFSETQ. V was trimmed by 0 bases and J by 6 bases, leaving 13 bases between them. There are 16 residues in the CDR3. CDR3 loop: CASSLGWTATNSPLHF. CDR3 sequence (DNA): TGCGCCAGCAGCTTGGGCTGGACAGCAACTAATTCACCCCTCCACTTT.

The chain joins TRBV4-2 to TRBJ2-3; D gene ambiguous. Germline assignment: CDR1 LGHNA and CDR2 YNFKEQ. Trimming cost V 4 bases and J 6 bases, with 8 bases left between them. The CDR3 totals 12 residues. The CDR3 DNA reads TGTGCCAGCAGCCGAGTTCCGGATACGCAGTATTTT. It is translated as CASSRVPDTQYF.

This clonotype was found many times. The chain uses TRBV2 and TRBJ1-1, with D hard to call. This CDR3 has 13 amino acids. Germline CDR1 reads SNHLY; CDR2 reads FYNNEI. The V end lost 5 bases, the J end lost 1 base, and 8 bases lay between the germline ends. The CDR3 region has the DNA TGTGCCAGCAGTATGCAGGAGAACACTGAAGCTTTCTTT. Translated: CASSMQENTEAFF.

The chain links TRBV12-3 or TRBV12-4 to TRBJ2-3; D gene unclear. The CDR3 is made up of 14 amino acids. V was shortened by 5 bases and J by 8 bases, with 17 bases between the two germline ends. CDR3 DNA: TGTGCCAGCAGTCACCGCGCCCAGTTTCGTACGCAGTATTTT. It translates to CASSHRAQFRTQYF.

This clonotype was picked up many times. The chain combines TRBV5-1 with TRBJ2-2, with 11 bases aligning to TRBD2. Germline V CDR1 and CDR2: SGHRS, YFSETQ. The CDR3 contains 16 residues. The junction had 5 bases not matched to a gene; V was cut back by 1 base and J by 6 bases. CDR3 sequence: CASSLPLAGGPGELFF. The CDR3 DNA follows: TGCGCCAGCAGCTTGCCCCTAGCGGGAGGCCCCGGGGAGCTGTTTTTT. Drawing the rest from reference TRBV5-1 and TRBJ2-2, the complete variable domain is KAGVTQTPRYLIKTRGQQVTLSCSPISGHRSVSWYQQTPGQGLQFLFEYFSETQRNKGNFPGRFSGRQFSNSRSEMNVSTLELGDSALYLCASSLPLAGGPGELFFGEGSRLTVL.

In its sample, this clonotype was seen many times. The chain combines TRBV11-3 with TRBJ2-2; no clear D gene. The V end lost 5 bases, the J end lost 0 bases, and 10 bases lay between the germline ends. The CDR3 loop spans 15 amino acids. The germline V gene has CDR1 SGHNT and CDR2 YENEEA. CDR3 DNA sequence: TGTGCCAGCAGCAAGGCCAGTACGAACACCGGGGAGCTGTTTTTT. It specifies CASSKASTNTGELFF.